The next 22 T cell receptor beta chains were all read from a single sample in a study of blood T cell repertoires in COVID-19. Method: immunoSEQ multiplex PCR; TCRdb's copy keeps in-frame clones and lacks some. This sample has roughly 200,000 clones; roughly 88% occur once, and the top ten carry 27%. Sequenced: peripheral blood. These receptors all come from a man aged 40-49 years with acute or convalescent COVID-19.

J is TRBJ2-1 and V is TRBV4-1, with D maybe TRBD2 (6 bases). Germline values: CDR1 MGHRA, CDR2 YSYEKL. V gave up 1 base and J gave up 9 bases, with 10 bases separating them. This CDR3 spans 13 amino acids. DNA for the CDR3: TGCGCCAGCAGCCAAGTGGGGGGACCTGAGCAGTTCTTC. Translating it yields CASSQVGGPEQFF.

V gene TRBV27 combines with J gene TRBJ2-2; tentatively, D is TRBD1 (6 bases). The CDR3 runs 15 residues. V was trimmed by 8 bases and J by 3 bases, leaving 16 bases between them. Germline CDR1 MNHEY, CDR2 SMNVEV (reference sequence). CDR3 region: CASSRDTADTGELFF. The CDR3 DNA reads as TGTGCCAGCTCACGGGACACCGCGGACACCGGGGAGCTGTTTTTT.

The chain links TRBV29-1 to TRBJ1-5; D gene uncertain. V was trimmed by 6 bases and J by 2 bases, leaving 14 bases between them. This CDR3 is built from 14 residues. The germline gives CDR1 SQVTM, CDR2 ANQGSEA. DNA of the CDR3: TGCAGCGTCAGTTCAGGATTTGGCAATCAGCCCCAGCATTTT. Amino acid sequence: CSVSSGFGNQPQHF.

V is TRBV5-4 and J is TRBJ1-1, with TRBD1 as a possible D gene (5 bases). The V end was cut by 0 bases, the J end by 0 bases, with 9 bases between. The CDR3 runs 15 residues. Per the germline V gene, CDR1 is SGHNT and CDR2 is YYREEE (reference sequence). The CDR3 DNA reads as TGTGCCAGCAGCTTGGCAGGGCAGATGAACACTGAAGCTTTCTTT. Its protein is CASSLAGQMNTEAFF.

The chain's CDR3 is CASSLVVLTGELFF. The CDR3 DNA reads TGTGCCAGCAGCTTGGTAGTTCTCACCGGGGAGCTGTTTTTT. This chain connects TRBV11-2 to TRBJ2-2; D is unclear. The V end was cut by 3 bases, the J end by 4 bases, with 9 bases between. Germline V gene sequence: CDR1 SGHAT, CDR2 FQNNGV. The CDR3 is made up of 14 amino acids.

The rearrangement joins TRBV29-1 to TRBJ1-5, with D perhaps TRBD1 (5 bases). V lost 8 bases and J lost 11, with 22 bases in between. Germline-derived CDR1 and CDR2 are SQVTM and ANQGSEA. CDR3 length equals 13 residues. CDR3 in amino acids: CSIRNRSRGAQHF. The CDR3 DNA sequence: TGCAGCATCCGCAACAGGTCCCGGGGGGCCCAGCATTTT.

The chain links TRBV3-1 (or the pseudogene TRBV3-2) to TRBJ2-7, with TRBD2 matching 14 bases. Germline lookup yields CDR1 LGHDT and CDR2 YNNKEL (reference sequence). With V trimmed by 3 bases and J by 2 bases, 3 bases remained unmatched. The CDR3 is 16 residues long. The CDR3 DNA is TGTGCCAGCAGCCAGGGACTAGCGGGGGCAACCTACGAGCAGTACTTC. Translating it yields CASSQGLAGATYEQYF.

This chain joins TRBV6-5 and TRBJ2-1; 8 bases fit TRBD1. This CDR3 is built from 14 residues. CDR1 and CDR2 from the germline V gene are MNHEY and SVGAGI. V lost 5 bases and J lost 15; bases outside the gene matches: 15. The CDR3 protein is CASSTGTGSSTGFF. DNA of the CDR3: TGTGCCAGCAGTACCGGGACAGGATCATCAACGGGGTTCTTC.

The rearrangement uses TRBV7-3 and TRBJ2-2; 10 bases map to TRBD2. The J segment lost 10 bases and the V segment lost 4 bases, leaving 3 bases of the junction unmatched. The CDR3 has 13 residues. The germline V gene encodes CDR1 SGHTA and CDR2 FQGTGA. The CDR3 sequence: CASSSSGSEELFF. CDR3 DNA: TGTGCCAGCAGCTCTAGCGGGAGTGAGGAGCTGTTTTTT.

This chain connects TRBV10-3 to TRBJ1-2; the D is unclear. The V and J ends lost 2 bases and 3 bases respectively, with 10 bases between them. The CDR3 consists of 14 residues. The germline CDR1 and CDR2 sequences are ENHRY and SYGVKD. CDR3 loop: CAISEEDTYYGYTF. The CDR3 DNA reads TGTGCCATCAGTGAGGAAGACACCTACTATGGCTACACCTTC.

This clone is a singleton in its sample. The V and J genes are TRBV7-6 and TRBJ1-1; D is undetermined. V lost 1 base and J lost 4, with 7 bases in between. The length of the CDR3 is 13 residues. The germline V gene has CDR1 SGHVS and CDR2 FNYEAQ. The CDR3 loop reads CASSLGGGTEAFF. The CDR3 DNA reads TGTGCCAGCAGCTTAGGTGGAGGCACTGAAGCTTTCTTT.

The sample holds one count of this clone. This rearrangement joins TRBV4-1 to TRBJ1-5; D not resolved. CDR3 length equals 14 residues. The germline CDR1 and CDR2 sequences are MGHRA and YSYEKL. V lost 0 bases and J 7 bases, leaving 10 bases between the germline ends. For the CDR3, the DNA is TGCGCCAGCAGCCAAGATCGTGGAGGACAGCCCCAGCATTTT. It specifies CASSQDRGGQPQHF.

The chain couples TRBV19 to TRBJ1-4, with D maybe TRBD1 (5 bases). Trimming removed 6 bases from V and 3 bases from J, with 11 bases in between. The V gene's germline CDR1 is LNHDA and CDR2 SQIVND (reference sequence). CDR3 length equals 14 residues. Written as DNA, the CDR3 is TGTGCCAGTAGATCGACAGTCCCTAATGAAAAACTGTTTTTT. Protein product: CASRSTVPNEKLFF.

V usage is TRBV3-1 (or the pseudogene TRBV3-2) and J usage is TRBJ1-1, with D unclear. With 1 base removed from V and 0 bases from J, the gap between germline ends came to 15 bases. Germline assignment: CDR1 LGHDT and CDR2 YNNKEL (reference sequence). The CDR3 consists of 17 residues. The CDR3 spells CASSQVLRGGMNTEAFF. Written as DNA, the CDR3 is TGTGCCAGCAGCCAAGTGTTGCGGGGAGGGATGAACACTGAAGCTTTCTTT.

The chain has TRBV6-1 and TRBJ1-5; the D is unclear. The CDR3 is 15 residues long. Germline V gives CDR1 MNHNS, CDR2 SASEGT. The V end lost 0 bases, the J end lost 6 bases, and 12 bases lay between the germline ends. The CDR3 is CASSEARVLSQPQHF. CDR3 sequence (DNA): TGTGCCAGCAGTGAAGCGAGGGTACTCAGTCAGCCCCAGCATTTT.

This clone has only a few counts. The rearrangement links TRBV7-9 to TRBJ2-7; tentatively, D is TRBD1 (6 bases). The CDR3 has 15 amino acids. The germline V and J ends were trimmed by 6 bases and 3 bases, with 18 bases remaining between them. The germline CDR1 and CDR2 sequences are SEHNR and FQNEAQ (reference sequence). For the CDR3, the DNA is TGTGCCAGCAGTCGTACAGGGACCCCCGACTACGAGCAGTACTTC. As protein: CASSRTGTPDYEQYF.

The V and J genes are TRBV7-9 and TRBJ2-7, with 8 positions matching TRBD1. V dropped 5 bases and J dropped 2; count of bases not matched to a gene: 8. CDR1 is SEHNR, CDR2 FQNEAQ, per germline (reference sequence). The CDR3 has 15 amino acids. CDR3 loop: CASSAGQGTTYEQYF. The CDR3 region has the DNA TGTGCCAGCAGCGCTGGACAGGGAACGACCTACGAGCAGTACTTC.

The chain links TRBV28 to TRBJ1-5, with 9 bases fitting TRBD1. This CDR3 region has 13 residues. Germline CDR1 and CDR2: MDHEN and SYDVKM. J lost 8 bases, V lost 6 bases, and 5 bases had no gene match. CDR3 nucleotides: TGTGCCAGCAGCCGGGACAGGGTCGAGCCCCAGCATTTT. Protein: CASSRDRVEPQHF. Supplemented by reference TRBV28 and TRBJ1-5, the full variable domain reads DVKVTQSSRYLVKRTGEKVFLECVQDMDHENMFWYRQDPGLGLRLIYFSYDVKMKEKGDIPEGYSVSREKKERFSLILESASTNQTSMYLCASSRDRVEPQHFGDGTRLSIL.

The CDR3 reads CASGQGAPNPYEQYF. CDR3 DNA: TGTGCCAGTGGGCAGGGGGCCCCCAACCCCTACGAGCAGTACTTC. This rearrangement joins TRBV19 to TRBJ2-7, with 8 bases that match TRBD1. Per the germline V gene, CDR1 is LNHDA and CDR2 is SQIVND (reference sequence). This CDR3 region has 15 residues. V gave up 8 bases and J gave up 2 bases; unmatched junction bases: 11. The variable domain in full, with the rest retrieved from reference TRBV19 and TRBJ2-7, is DGGITQSPKYLFRKEGQNVTLSCEQNLNHDAMYWYRQDPGQGLRLIYYSQIVNDFQKGDIAEGYSVSREKKESFPLTVTSAQKNPTAFYLCASGQGAPNPYEQYFGPGTRLTVT.

CDR3 sequence: CAWSGSGAYEQYF. DNA for the CDR3: TGTGCCTGGAGTGGAAGCGGGGCCTACGAGCAGTACTTC. The rearrangement links TRBV30 to TRBJ2-7, with 7 bases fitting TRBD2. The length of the CDR3 is 13 residues. V gave up 1 base and J gave up 2 bases; unmatched junction bases: 2. The germline gives CDR1 GTSNPN, CDR2 SVGIG (reference sequence).

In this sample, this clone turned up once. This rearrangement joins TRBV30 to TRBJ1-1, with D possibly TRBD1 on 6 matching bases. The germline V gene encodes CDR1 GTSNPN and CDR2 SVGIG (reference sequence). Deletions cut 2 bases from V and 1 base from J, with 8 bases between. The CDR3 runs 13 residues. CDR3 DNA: TGTGCCTGGAGTTTCAGGGGGAACACTGAAGCTTTCTTT. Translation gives CAWSFRGNTEAFF. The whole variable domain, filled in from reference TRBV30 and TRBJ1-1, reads SQTIHQWPATLVQPVGSPLSLECTVEGTSNPNLYWYRQAAGRGLQLLFYSVGIGQISSEVPQNLSASRPQDRQFILSSKKLLLSDSGFYLCAWSFRGNTEAFFGQGTRLTVV.

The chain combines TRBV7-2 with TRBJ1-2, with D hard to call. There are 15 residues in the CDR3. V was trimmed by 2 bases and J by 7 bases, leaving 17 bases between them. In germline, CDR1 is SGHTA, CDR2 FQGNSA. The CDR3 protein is CASSLNAVLEIGYTF. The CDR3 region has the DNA TGTGCCAGCAGCTTAAATGCGGTTCTAGAGATTGGCTACACCTTC.